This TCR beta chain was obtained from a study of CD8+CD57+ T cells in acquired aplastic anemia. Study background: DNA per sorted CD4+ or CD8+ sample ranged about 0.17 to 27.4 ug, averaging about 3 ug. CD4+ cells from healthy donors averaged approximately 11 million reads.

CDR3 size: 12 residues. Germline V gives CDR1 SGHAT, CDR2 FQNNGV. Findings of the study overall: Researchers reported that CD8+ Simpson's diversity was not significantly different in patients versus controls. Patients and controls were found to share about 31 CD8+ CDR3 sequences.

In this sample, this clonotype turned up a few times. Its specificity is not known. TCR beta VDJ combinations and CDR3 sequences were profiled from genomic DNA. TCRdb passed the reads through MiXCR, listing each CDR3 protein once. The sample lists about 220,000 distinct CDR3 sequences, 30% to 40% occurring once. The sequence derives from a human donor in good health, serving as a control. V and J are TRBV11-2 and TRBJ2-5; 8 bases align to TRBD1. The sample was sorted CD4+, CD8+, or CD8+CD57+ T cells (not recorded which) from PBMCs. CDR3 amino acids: CARVQGVETQYF. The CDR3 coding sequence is TGTGCTAGAGTACAGGGGGTAGAGACCCAGTACTTC.